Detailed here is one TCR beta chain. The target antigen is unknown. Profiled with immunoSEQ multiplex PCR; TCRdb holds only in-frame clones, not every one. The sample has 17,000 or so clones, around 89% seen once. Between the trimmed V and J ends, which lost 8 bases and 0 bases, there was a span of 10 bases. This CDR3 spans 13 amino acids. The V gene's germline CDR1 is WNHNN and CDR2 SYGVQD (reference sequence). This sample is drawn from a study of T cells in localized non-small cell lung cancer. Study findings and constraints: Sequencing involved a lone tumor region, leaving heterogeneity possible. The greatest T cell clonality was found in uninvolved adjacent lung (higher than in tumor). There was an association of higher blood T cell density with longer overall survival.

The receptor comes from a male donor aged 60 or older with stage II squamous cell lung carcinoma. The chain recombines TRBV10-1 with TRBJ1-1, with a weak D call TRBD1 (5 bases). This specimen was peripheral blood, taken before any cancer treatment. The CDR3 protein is CASRGQLNTEAFF. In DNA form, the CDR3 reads TGCGCCAGCCGGGGCCAGCTGAACACTGAAGCTTTCTTT.